A single sample gave rise to the 19 T cell receptor beta chains below, sequenced in a study of CD4 T cells in relation to SARS-CoV-2 and coronaviruses. The protocol was immunoSEQ multiplex PCR, while the TCRdb copy is restricted to in-frame clones and leaves out a portion. This repertoire shows 31,000 or so clones, approximately 79% found once; its top ten account for 9% to 15%. Unexposed donor CD4+ T cells date from about 2011-2019, before the COVID-19 pandemic. The cells were cultured for under 13 days before CD4+ T cells were isolated. Their recognized antigens are unknown. The sample comprised CD4+ T cells from PBMCs, cultured in vitro. These receptors all come from a human donor in good health.

The V gene is TRBV6-5, the J gene TRBJ2-7; no reliable D call. The V gene lost 4 bases and the J gene lost 2 bases, with 12 bases spanning the gap. The CDR3 totals 14 residues. In germline, CDR1 is MNHEY, CDR2 SVGAGI. The CDR3 loop reads CASSSNRGTYEQYF. The CDR3 nucleotides read TGTGCCAGCAGTTCCAACAGAGGAACCTACGAGCAGTACTTC.

The chain couples TRBV2 to TRBJ1-1; TRBD1 is a possible D gene (5 bases). Trimming stripped 3 bases from V and 2 bases from J, with 13 bases between. Germline V gene lookup returns CDR1 SNHLY and CDR2 FYNNEI. The CDR3 contains 15 residues. The DNA of the CDR3 is TGTGCCAGCAGTGAGCCCCGACAGCCAAACACTGAAGCTTTCTTT. Translation gives CASSEPRQPNTEAFF.

This clone was counted between two and nine times. The V call is TRBV7-9, the J call TRBJ2-1, with D uncertain. From germline, CDR1 is SEHNR and CDR2 FQNEAQ (reference sequence). V gave up 5 bases and J gave up 4 bases, with 6 bases separating them. CDR3 size: 12 residues. This CDR3 is CASSLGYNEQFF. The CDR3 bases are TGTGCCAGCAGCCTCGGATACAATGAGCAGTTCTTC.

The chain recombines TRBV18 with TRBJ1-1; 11 bases are shared with TRBD1. This CDR3 spans 18 amino acids. The germline V gene encodes CDR1 KGHSH and CDR2 LQKENI. The ends lost 3 bases at V and 5 bases at J; junction bases unmatched: 14. The CDR3 bases are TGTGCCAGCTCACCCCAGAGCGGGACAGGGGGGTTGGGGACTGAAGCTTTCTTT. It codes for CASSPQSGTGGLGTEAFF.

This clone has just one count. This chain uses TRBV7-2 with TRBJ2-3; D is perhaps TRBD1 or TRBD2 (6 bases each). V was pared by 2 bases and J by 0 bases, with 15 bases between. This CDR3 contains 17 residues. Germline V lookup: CDR1 SGHTA, CDR2 FQGNSA. Here the CDR3 reads CASSLMPGGMSTDTQYF. The CDR3 coding sequence is TGTGCCAGCAGCTTAATGCCCGGGGGCATGAGCACAGATACGCAGTATTTT.

This sequence joins TRBV3-1 (or the pseudogene TRBV3-2) and TRBJ1-3; tentatively, D is TRBD1 (5 bases). The ends were cut back, 1 base at V and 1 base at J, with 8 bases in the middle. Per the germline V gene, CDR1 is LGHDT and CDR2 is YNNKEL (reference sequence). This CDR3 is built from 15 residues. The CDR3 DNA follows: TGTGCCAGCAGCCAAGGGGGCAGTTCTGGAAACACCATATATTTT. Protein: CASSQGGSSGNTIYF.

The CDR3 DNA follows: TGCGCCAGCAGCAGGGCGGACTTCTCTAGCACAGATACGCAGTATTTT. Protein: CASSRADFSSTDTQYF. The chain links TRBV5-1 to TRBJ2-3; the D gene is possibly TRBD2 (5 bases). Trimming stripped 4 bases from V and 0 bases from J, with 15 bases between. CDR3 length: 16 amino acids. Germline V gene sequence: CDR1 SGHRS, CDR2 YFSETQ.

The chain combines TRBV6-6 with TRBJ1-2; D might be TRBD1 (6 bases). Per germline, CDR1 MNHNY and CDR2 SVGAGI (reference sequence). This CDR3 comprises 13 residues. V was clipped by 11 bases and J by 4 bases, with 17 bases between them. The chain's CDR3 is CAGGPRAPYGYTF. In DNA, the CDR3 is TGTGCCGGGGGCCCGAGGGCTCCCTATGGCTACACCTTC.

The chain is built from TRBV7-2 and TRBJ2-1, with 8 positions matching TRBD2. The junction had 6 bases not matched to a gene; V was cut back by 4 bases and J by 7 bases. The germline CDR1 and CDR2 sequences are SGHTA and FQGNSA. This CDR3 has 14 residues. The CDR3 DNA is TGTGCCAGCAGCTGGCGGATAGCGGGGAATGAGCAGTTCTTC. It codes for CASSWRIAGNEQFF.

In its sample, this clone was seen a few times. This sequence joins TRBV7-2 and TRBJ1-5; perhaps TRBD1 as D (6 bases). Looked up from germline, CDR1 is SGHTA and CDR2 is FQGNSA. The CDR3 consists of 15 residues. Trimming cost V 2 bases and J 3 bases, with 11 bases left between them. CDR3 amino acids: CASSLFAGANQPQHF. CDR3 DNA: TGTGCCAGCAGCTTATTCGCAGGGGCCAATCAGCCCCAGCATTTT.

V gene TRBV14 combines with J gene TRBJ2-7; no reliable D call. The length of the CDR3 is 15 residues. Germline V CDR1 and CDR2: SGHDN, FVKESK. Trimming shortened V by 0 bases and J by 1 base, and 10 bases separated the two germline ends. CDR3 loop: CASSQELAGSYEQYF. For the CDR3, the DNA is TGTGCCAGCAGCCAAGAATTAGCCGGATCCTACGAGCAGTACTTC. The variable domain in full, completed from reference TRBV14 and TRBJ2-7, reads EAGVTQFPSHSVIEKGQTVTLRCDPISGHDNLYWYRRVMGKEIKFLLHFVKESKQDESGMPNNRFLAERTGGTYSTLKVQPAELEDSGVYFCASSQELAGSYEQYFGPGTRLTVT.

Only one count was recorded for this clone. This rearrangement joins TRBV5-4 to TRBJ1-2; D remains ambiguous. Germline V gene data show CDR1 as SGHNT and CDR2 as YYREEE (reference sequence). This CDR3 contains 15 residues. Deletions cut 0 bases from V and 4 bases from J, with 13 bases between. CDR3 DNA: TGTGCCAGCAGCTTGGACAGACTGACGTTCTATGGCTACACCTTC. Protein sequence: CASSLDRLTFYGYTF. The variable domain in full, with the rest retrieved from reference TRBV5-4 and TRBJ1-2, is ETGVTQSPTHLIKTRGQQVTLRCSSQSGHNTVSWYQQALGQGPQFIFQYYREEENGRGNFPPRFSGLQFPNYSSELNVNALELDDSALYLCASSLDRLTFYGYTFGSGTRLTVV.

This clone came up a few times. The rearrangement uses TRBV6-5 and TRBJ2-3; 7 bases agree with TRBD2. This CDR3 region has 13 residues. V lost 3 bases, J lost 6 bases, and 3 bases stayed unmatched. CDR1 and CDR2 from the germline V gene are MNHEY and SVGAGI. The CDR3 here is CASSYGEGDTQYF. The DNA of the CDR3 is TGTGCCAGCAGTTATGGGGAGGGGGATACGCAGTATTTT.

The chain combines TRBV19 with TRBJ2-1, with D perhaps TRBD1 or TRBD2 (6 bases each). The V and J ends lost 5 bases and 3 bases respectively, with 17 bases between them. The CDR3 consists of 16 residues. Germline CDR1 LNHDA, CDR2 SQIVND (reference sequence). CDR3 nucleotide sequence: TGTGCCAGTAGTCTCGACGGGGGCGTAGTCTACAATGAGCAGTTCTTC. Its protein product is CASSLDGGVVYNEQFF. Full variable domain (remainder filled in from reference TRBV19 and TRBJ2-1): DGGITQSPKYLFRKEGQNVTLSCEQNLNHDAMYWYRQDPGQGLRLIYYSQIVNDFQKGDIAEGYSVSREKKESFPLTVTSAQKNPTAFYLCASSLDGGVVYNEQFFGPGTRLTVL.

This clone showed up just once. At one end the junction does not follow the germline gene, possibly because of a read error. The CDR3 here is CASSLAPPRDGYNEQFF. In nucleotides, the CDR3 is TGTGCTAGCAGCTTAGCTCCCCCGCGGGATGGGTACAATGAGCAGTTCTTC. The chain is built from TRBV7-7 and TRBJ2-1, with TRBD2 as a possible D gene (6 bases). Germline CDR1 and CDR2: SSHAT and FNYEAQ (reference sequence). CDR3 length: 17 amino acids.

This chain connects TRBV11-3 to TRBJ2-1; D perhaps matches TRBD2 (7 bases). Trimming took 5 bases from V and 8 from J, leaving 16 bases between them. The germline V gene encodes CDR1 SGHNT and CDR2 YENEEA. This CDR3 contains 14 residues. The CDR3 sequence is CASSRGGGVDEQFF. The CDR3, as DNA: TGTGCCAGCAGCAGGGGGGGTGGCGTGGATGAGCAGTTCTTC.

DNA of the CDR3: TGTGCCAGCAGCCTCGGCGGGGGGGACTACGAGCAGTACTTC. Translation gives CASSLGGGDYEQYF. The V call is TRBV3-1 (or the pseudogene TRBV3-2), the J call TRBJ2-7, with TRBD2 matching over 9 bases. The CDR3 is 14 residues long. The V segment lost 4 bases and the J segment 3 bases; nucleotides outside the gene matches: 4. Germline V CDR1 and CDR2: LGHDT, YNNKEL (reference sequence).

The chain couples TRBV29-1 to TRBJ1-2, with D unclear. Germline lookup yields CDR1 SQVTM and CDR2 ANQGSEA. This CDR3 comprises 14 residues. Trimming cost V 1 base and J 5 bases, with 14 bases left between them. CDR3 sequence reads: CSVEGDSLGYGYTF. The CDR3 bases are TGCAGCGTTGAAGGGGATTCCTTAGGATATGGCTACACCTTC.

The genes are TRBV10-1 and TRBJ2-7; the D gene is possibly TRBD2 (5 bases). Germline-derived CDR1 and CDR2 are WNHNN and SYGVQD (reference sequence). This CDR3 region has 15 residues. The V end lost 0 bases, the J end lost 3 bases, and 12 bases lay between the germline ends. Here the CDR3 DNA reads TGCGCCAGCAGTGAGTCCTCCGGGGAAAGCTACGAGCAGTACTTC. Its protein is CASSESSGESYEQYF.